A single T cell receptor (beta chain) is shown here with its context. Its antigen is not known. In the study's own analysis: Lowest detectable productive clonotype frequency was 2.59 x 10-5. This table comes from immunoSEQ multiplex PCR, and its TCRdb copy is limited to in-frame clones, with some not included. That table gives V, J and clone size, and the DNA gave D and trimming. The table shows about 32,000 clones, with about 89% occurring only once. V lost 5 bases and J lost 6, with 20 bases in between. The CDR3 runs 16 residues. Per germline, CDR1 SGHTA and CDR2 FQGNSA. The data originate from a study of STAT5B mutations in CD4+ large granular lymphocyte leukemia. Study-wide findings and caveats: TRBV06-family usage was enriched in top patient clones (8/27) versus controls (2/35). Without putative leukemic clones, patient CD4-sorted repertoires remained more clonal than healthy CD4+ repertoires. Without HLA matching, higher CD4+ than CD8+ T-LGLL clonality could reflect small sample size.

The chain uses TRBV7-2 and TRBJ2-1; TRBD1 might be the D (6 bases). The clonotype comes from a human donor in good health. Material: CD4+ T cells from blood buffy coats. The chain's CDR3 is CASSPQSGAPLNEQFF. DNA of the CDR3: TGTGCCAGCAGCCCCCAGTCAGGGGCGCCCCTCAATGAGCAGTTCTTC.